One sample yielded the 27 T cell receptor beta chains listed below, sequenced in a study of spatial heterogeneity in lung cancer. Specified time point: sample taken at primary tumor resection. TCRs were sequenced from unsorted whole RNA of tumor, nontumor lung or PBMC. TCRdb ran MiXCR on the 5' RACE reads and lists one entry per CDR3 protein. The top ten clones hold 25% of a sample with about 26,000 distinct CDR3 sequences, 10% to 15% of them seen once. The material sequenced was PBMCs, taken at surgery. The receptors derive from a female donor with early-stage non-small cell lung cancer.

This clonotype was counted many times. A read error may produce the germline difference seen at one junction end. CDR3 DNA sequence: TGTGCCAGCTCTCCAGTGGGCCACTCGAACTTC. Its protein product is CASSPVGHSNF. The chain recombines TRBV27 with TRBJ1-2; D ambiguous. The CDR3 spans 11 residues. Germline-derived CDR1 and CDR2 are MNHEY and SMNVEV (reference sequence).

V gene TRBV3-1 combines with J gene TRBJ2-3; the D gene is possibly TRBD1 (5 bases). This CDR3 is 16 amino acids long. Germline values: CDR1 LGHDT, CDR2 YNNKEL (reference sequence). Trimming left V 0 bases short and J 3 bases short, with 13 bases between. The CDR3 DNA reads TGTGCCAGCAGCCAAGAAGGGGCAGCTACGACAGATACGCAGTATTTT. As protein: CASSQEGAATTDTQYF.

Ten or more counts support this clonotype. The chain employs TRBV6-5 and TRBJ2-5; no definite D call. The V gene lost 6 bases and the J gene lost 4 bases, with 12 bases spanning the gap. The CDR3 contains 13 residues. In germline, CDR1 is MNHEY, CDR2 SVGAGI. CDR3 sequence (DNA): TGTGCCAGCAGAAGGACGGAGCCAGAGACCCAGTACTTC. It is translated as CASRRTEPETQYF.

This clonotype came up many times. CDR3 nucleotide sequence: TGTGCCAGCAGCCTTGTGGGACAGGGGGCCGGCTACACCTTC. This encodes CASSLVGQGAGYTF. The chain uses TRBV14 and TRBJ1-2, with 12 bases aligning to TRBD1. CDR3 length: 14 residues. CDR1 is SGHDN, CDR2 FVKESK, per germline. V lost 4 bases, J lost 8 bases, and 5 bases stayed unmatched. Drawing the rest from reference TRBV14 and TRBJ1-2, the complete variable domain is EAGVTQFPSHSVIEKGQTVTLRCDPISGHDNLYWYRRVMGKEIKFLLHFVKESKQDESGMPNNRFLAERTGGTYSTLKVQPAELEDSGVYFCASSLVGQGAGYTFGSGTRLTVV.

This clonotype has ten or more counts. The chain has TRBV11-1 and TRBJ2-2, with no clear D. Looked up from germline, CDR1 is SGHAT and CDR2 is FQDESV (reference sequence). V was shortened by 0 bases and J by 6 bases, with 5 bases between the two germline ends. The CDR3 consists of 13 residues. The CDR3 protein is CASSLARAGELFF. CDR3 DNA sequence: TGTGCCAGCAGCTTAGCTCGCGCCGGGGAGCTGTTTTTT.

Many counts were recorded for this clonotype. The chain is built from TRBV12-3 or TRBV12-4 and TRBJ1-2; D unclear. This CDR3 comprises 13 residues. Trimming left V 5 bases short and J 4 bases short, with 11 bases between. The CDR3 region is CASSPGLPYGYTF. The CDR3 DNA sequence: TGTGCCAGCAGTCCAGGACTCCCCTATGGCTACACCTTC.

In its sample, this clonotype was seen many times. V is TRBV7-8 and J is TRBJ2-7; D remains ambiguous. CDR1 is SGHVS, CDR2 FQNEAQ, per germline. The CDR3 has 12 amino acids. V lost 1 base and J lost 6, with 7 bases in between. The CDR3 here is CASSLVLPEQYF. For the CDR3, the DNA is TGTGCCAGCAGCTTAGTTCTCCCCGAGCAGTACTTC. Drawing the rest from reference TRBV7-8 and TRBJ2-7, the complete variable domain is GAGVSQSPRYKVAKRGQDVALRCDPISGHVSLFWYQQALGQGPEFLTYFQNEAQLDKSGLPSDRFFAERPEGSVSTLKIQRTQQEDSAVYLCASSLVLPEQYFGPGTRLTVT.

This clonotype appeared once. The gene calls are TRBV3-1 and TRBJ2-3, with TRBD2 identical over 9 bases. V gave up 6 bases and J gave up 2 bases; unmatched junction bases: 6. Germline loops: CDR1 LGHDT, CDR2 YNNKEL (reference sequence). The CDR3 loop spans 15 amino acids. CDR3 protein: CASSPSGIYTDTQYF. CDR3 in DNA: TGTGCCAGCAGTCCTAGCGGGATTTACACAGATACGCAGTATTTT.

CDR3 nucleotide sequence: TGTGCCAGCAGTGACACTAGCGGGGGGGCCAATGAGCAGTTCTTC. As protein: CASSDTSGGANEQFF. V is TRBV6-4 and J is TRBJ2-1, with 13 bases matching TRBD2. Germline V lookup: CDR1 MRHNA, CDR2 SNTAGT. V was clipped by 2 bases and J by 6 bases; unmatched bases: 1. The CDR3 has 15 residues.

This clonotype was recorded many times. The chain has TRBV15 and TRBJ2-1; 12 nucleotides match TRBD2. Trimming cost V 3 bases and J 9 bases; bases outside gene matches: 3. This CDR3 has 14 residues. CDR1 LNHNV and CDR2 YYDKDF come from the germline V gene (reference sequence). The CDR3 DNA sequence: TGTGCCACCAGCAGGACTAGCGGGGGCACTGAGCAGTTCTTC. Residues: CATSRTSGGTEQFF.

The chain recombines TRBV7-3 with TRBJ2-7; D might be TRBD2 (6 bases). Trimming removed 11 bases from V and 5 bases from J, with 16 bases in between. The CDR3 runs 12 residues. The germline V gene has CDR1 SGHTA and CDR2 FQGTGA. This chain's CDR3 is CAPLVRENEQYF. The CDR3 bases are TGTGCCCCTTTGGTGCGGGAAAACGAGCAGTACTTC.

This clonotype came up many times. The chain employs TRBV20-1 and TRBJ1-1; D possibly corresponds to TRBD1 (5 bases). V was shortened by 7 bases and J by 3 bases, with 9 bases between the two germline ends. Germline CDR1 DFQATT, CDR2 SNEGSKA (reference sequence). The CDR3 has 11 amino acids. The CDR3 reads CSVGGDTEAFF. The DNA of the CDR3 is TGCAGTGTCGGGGGAGACACTGAAGCTTTCTTT.

This clonotype occurred a few times. V and J are TRBV7-9 and TRBJ1-1, with a possible D match to TRBD1 (5 bases). V shed 6 bases and J shed 0 bases, with 17 bases lying between them. This CDR3 contains 16 residues. CDR1 and CDR2 from the germline V gene are SEHNR and FQNEAQ (reference sequence). Here the CDR3 DNA reads TGTGCCAGCAGTTCAACCGCCGGGACCCTGAACACTGAAGCTTTCTTT. Translating it yields CASSSTAGTLNTEAFF.

DNA for the CDR3: TGTGCCAGCAGCGTAGTACGGCGGCGAGTAGCGGGACGCCGGAACTACGAGCAGTACTTC. Protein product: CASSVVRRRVAGRRNYEQYF. The genes are TRBV9 and TRBJ2-7; 8 bases agree with TRBD2. V lost 0 bases and J lost 3; bases outside the gene matches: 20. The CDR3 extends over 20 amino acids. Germline V lookup: CDR1 SGDLS, CDR2 YYNGEE.

The chain has TRBV24-1 and TRBJ1-2; TRBD1 matches at 10 bases. The CDR3 extends over 15 amino acids. V gave up 4 bases and J gave up 5 bases; unmatched junction bases: 6. Germline V lookup: CDR1 KGHDR, CDR2 SFDVKD. The CDR3 region is CATSDPTGGKYGYTF. CDR3 DNA: TGTGCCACCAGTGACCCGACAGGGGGCAAGTATGGCTACACCTTC.

This clonotype was seen repeatedly, ten times or more. V is TRBV6-2 or TRBV6-3 and J is TRBJ1-4; D is ambiguous. CDR1 and CDR2 from the germline V gene are MNHEY and SVGEGT. This CDR3 has 15 amino acids. Trimming stripped 2 bases from V and 0 bases from J, with 7 bases between. The CDR3 DNA sequence: TGTGCCAGCAGTTACGAGCCCCCAACTAATGAAAAACTGTTTTTT. Translating gives CASSYEPPTNEKLFF.

Ten or more counts support this clonotype. The chain recombines TRBV6-2 or TRBV6-3 with TRBJ1-1; 9 nucleotides agree with TRBD1. With 4 bases clipped from V and 10 bases from J, the junction kept 16 bases outside the gene matches. This CDR3 is built from 16 residues. The germline V gene has CDR1 MNHEY and CDR2 SVGEGT. The CDR3 reads CASSSSPGQGPVGAFF. The DNA of the CDR3 is TGTGCCAGCAGTTCTTCCCCGGGACAGGGTCCAGTGGGAGCTTTCTTT.

The chain couples TRBV7-2 to TRBJ2-1; 10 bases are a match to TRBD2. Germline V lookup: CDR1 SGHTA, CDR2 FQGNSA. Trimming removed 1 base from V and 8 bases from J; junction bases left unmatched: 17. This CDR3 has 19 amino acids. Here the CDR3 reads CASSLGRQRTGTSDYEQFF. CDR3 coding DNA: TGTGCCAGCAGCTTAGGTCGCCAACGCACCGGGACTAGCGATTATGAGCAGTTCTTC.

This clonotype came up many times. The chain joins TRBV7-3 to TRBJ2-2, with D perhaps matching TRBD1 (6 bases). CDR3 length: 14 amino acids. V was cut by 5 bases and J by 4 bases, with 11 bases left in between. The germline gives CDR1 SGHTA, CDR2 FQGTGA. CDR3 coding DNA: TGTGCCAGCAGCCAACAGGGATCCACCGGGGAGCTGTTTTTT. Protein: CASSQQGSTGELFF.

This clonotype was picked up many times. J is TRBJ2-7 and V is TRBV21-1; the D segment call TRBD1 is taken from the table without a DNA check. TRBV21-1 represents a pseudogene. This CDR3 has 15 residues. The CDR3 reads CASSKVRDRPYEQYF. The CDR3, as DNA: TGTGCCAGCAGCAAAGTTCGTGACAGACCCTACGAGCAGTACTTC.

This clonotype was seen repeatedly, ten times or more. The chain joins TRBV4-1 to TRBJ1-5; D gene unclear. V was shortened by 1 base and J by 8 bases, with 6 bases between the two germline ends. The germline CDR1 and CDR2 sequences are MGHRA and YSYEKL. CDR3 size: 12 residues. The CDR3 reads CASSQGGKPQHF. As DNA, the CDR3 is TGCGCCAGCAGCCAAGGGGGTAAGCCCCAGCATTTT.

This clonotype was observed at least ten times. The rearrangement uses TRBV3-1 and TRBJ2-7; 9 nucleotides line up with TRBD1. With V trimmed by 1 base and J by 6 bases, 13 bases remained unmatched. The CDR3 covers 17 residues. Per germline, CDR1 LGHDT and CDR2 YNNKEL (reference sequence). CDR3 sequence (DNA): TGTGCCAGCAGCCAAGCGCTAATGAGGACAGGGGAGTCCGAGCAGTACGTC. This sequence encodes CASSQALMRTGESEQYV.

The sample holds many counts of this clonotype. This chain uses TRBV20-1 with TRBJ1-5; 7 bases are shared with TRBD1. After removal of 3 bases from V and 5 bases from J, the junction contained 7 bases not matched to a gene. The CDR3 spans 14 residues. Germline V lookup: CDR1 DFQATT, CDR2 SNEGSKA (reference sequence). The CDR3 DNA reads TGCAGTGCTAGGGGACAGTACCTTCATCAGCCCCAGCATTTT. Translating it yields CSARGQYLHQPQHF.

This clonotype was seen at least ten times. The chain has TRBV12-3 or TRBV12-4 and TRBJ2-7, with 12 nucleotides matching TRBD2. CDR3 size: 20 residues. Trimming removed 5 bases from V and 8 bases from J; junction bases left unmatched: 25. CDR3 protein: CASSPTTLTSGSEVTFKQYF. Written as DNA, the CDR3 is TGTGCCAGCAGTCCAACGACTCTGACTAGCGGGAGTGAAGTTACGTTCAAGCAGTACTTC.

This clonotype occurred many times. The V gene is TRBV5-1, the J gene TRBJ2-7, with 9 bases identical to TRBD2. The J segment lost 1 base and the V segment lost 0 bases, leaving 2 bases of the junction unmatched. Germline-derived CDR1 and CDR2 are SGHRS and YFSETQ. The CDR3 sequence is 15 residues long. CDR3 sequence reads: CASSLALAGSYEQYF. The CDR3 DNA reads TGCGCCAGCAGCTTGGCGCTAGCGGGATCCTACGAGCAGTACTTC.

This clonotype showed up many times. This chain joins TRBV25-1 and TRBJ2-5; D not resolved. V shed 2 bases and J shed 2 bases, with 0 bases lying between them. In germline, CDR1 is MGHDK, CDR2 SYGVNS. This CDR3 region has 11 residues. CDR3 protein: CASSEQETQYF. As DNA, the CDR3 is TGTGCCAGCAGTGAACAAGAGACCCAGTACTTC. Full variable domain (rest looked up from reference TRBV25-1 and TRBJ2-5): EADIYQTPRYLVIGTGKKITLECSQTMGHDKMYWYQQDPGMELHLIHYSYGVNSTEKGDLSSESTVSRIRTEHFPLTLESARPSHTSQYLCASSEQETQYFGPGTRLLVL.

V is TRBV28 and J is TRBJ2-5, with TRBD2 identical over 7 bases. V shed 8 bases, J shed 0 bases, and the junction held 15 bases outside the gene matches. The germline V gene has CDR1 MDHEN and CDR2 SYDVKM. The length of the CDR3 is 17 residues. Written as DNA, the CDR3 is TGTGCCAGCGCGAATTATGCTAGCGGAGTGTACCAAGAGACCCAGTACTTC. Translating it yields CASANYASGVYQETQYF.